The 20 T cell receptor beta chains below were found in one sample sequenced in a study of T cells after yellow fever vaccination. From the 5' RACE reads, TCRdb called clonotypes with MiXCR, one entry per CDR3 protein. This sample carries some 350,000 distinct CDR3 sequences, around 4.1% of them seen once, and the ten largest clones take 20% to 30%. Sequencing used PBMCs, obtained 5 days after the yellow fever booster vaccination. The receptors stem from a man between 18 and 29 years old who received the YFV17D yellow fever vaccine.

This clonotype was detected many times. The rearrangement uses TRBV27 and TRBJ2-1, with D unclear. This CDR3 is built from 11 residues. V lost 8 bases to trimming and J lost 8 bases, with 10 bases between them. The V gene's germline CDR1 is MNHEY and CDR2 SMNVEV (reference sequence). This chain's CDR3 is CASRRYDEQFF. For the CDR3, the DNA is TGTGCCAGCCGAAGGTACGATGAGCAGTTCTTC.

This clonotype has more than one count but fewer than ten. This CDR3 is CAWSHMGTQYF. The DNA for the CDR3 is TGTGCCTGGAGCCATATGGGTACGCAGTATTTT. The J gene is TRBJ2-3, the V gene TRBV30; D ambiguous. The CDR3 is 11 amino acids. Germline loops: CDR1 GTSNPN, CDR2 SVGIG (reference sequence). The ends were cut back, 3 bases at V and 8 bases at J, with 9 bases in the middle.

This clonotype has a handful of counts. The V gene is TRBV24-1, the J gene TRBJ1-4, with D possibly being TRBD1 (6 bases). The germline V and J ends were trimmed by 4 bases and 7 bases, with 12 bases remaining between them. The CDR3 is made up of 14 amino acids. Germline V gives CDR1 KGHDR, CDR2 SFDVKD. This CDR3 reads CATSETGSGEKLFF. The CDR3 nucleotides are TGTGCCACCAGTGAAACAGGGAGTGGTGAAAAACTGTTTTTT.

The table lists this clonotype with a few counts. DNA of the CDR3: TGCGCCAGCCTTGTGCAGGGGCGGGCGTTGAACACTGAAGCTTTCTTT. Amino acid sequence: CASLVQGRALNTEAFF. The V and J genes are TRBV10-1 and TRBJ1-1, with TRBD1 as a possible D gene (6 bases). Trimming stripped 8 bases from V and 0 bases from J, with 19 bases between. Germline V lookup: CDR1 WNHNN, CDR2 SYGVQD (reference sequence). There are 16 residues in the CDR3.

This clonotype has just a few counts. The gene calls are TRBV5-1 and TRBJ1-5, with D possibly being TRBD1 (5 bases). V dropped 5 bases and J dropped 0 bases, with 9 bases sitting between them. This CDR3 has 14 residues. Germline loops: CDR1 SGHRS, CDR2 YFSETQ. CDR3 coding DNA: TGCGCCAGCAGAGGGGACGTTAGCAATCAGCCCCAGCATTTT. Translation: CASRGDVSNQPQHF.

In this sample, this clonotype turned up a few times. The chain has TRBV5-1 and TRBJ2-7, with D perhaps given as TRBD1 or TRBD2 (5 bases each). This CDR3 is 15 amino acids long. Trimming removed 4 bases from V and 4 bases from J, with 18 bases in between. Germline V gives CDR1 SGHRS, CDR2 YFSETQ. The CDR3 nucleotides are TGCGCCAGCAGCAACCTGCCGGGACGGGGTTACGAGCAGTACGTC. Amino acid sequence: CASSNLPGRGYEQYV.

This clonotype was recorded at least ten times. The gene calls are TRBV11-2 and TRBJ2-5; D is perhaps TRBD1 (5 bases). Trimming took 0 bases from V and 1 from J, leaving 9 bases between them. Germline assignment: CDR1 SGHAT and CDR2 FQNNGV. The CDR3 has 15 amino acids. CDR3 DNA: TGTGCCAGCAGCTTAGATGTGGGGCGCCAAGAGACCCAGTACTTC. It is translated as CASSLDVGRQETQYF.

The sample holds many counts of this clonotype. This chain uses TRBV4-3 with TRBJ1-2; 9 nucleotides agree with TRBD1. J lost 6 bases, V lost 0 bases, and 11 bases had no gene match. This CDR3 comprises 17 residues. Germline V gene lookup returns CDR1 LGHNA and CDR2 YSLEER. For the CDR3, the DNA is TGCGCCAGCAGCCAAGAACGGAGCGACAGGGGGTTAAATGGCTACACCTTC. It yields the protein CASSQERSDRGLNGYTF.

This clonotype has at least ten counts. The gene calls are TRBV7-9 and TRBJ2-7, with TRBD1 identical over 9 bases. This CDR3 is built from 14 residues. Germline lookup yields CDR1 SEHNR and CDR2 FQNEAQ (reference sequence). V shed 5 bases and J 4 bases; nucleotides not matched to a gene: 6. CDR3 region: CASSQQGAGYEQYV. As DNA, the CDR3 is TGTGCCAGCAGCCAACAGGGGGCTGGATACGAGCAGTACGTC.

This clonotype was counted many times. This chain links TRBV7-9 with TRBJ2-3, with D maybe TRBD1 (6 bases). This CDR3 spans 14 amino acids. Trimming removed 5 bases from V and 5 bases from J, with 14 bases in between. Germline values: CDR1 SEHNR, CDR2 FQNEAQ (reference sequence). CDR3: CASSARTEGDTQYF. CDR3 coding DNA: TGTGCCAGCAGCGCTCGGACAGAGGGAGATACGCAGTATTTT.

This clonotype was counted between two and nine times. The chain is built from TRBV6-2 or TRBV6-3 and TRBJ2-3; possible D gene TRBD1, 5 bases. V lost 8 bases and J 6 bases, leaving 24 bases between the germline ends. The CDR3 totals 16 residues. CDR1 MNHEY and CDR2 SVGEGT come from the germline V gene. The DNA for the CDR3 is TGTGCCAGCGTCACCCCGGACAAAAAACCCTCGGATACGCAGTATTTT. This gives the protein CASVTPDKKPSDTQYF.

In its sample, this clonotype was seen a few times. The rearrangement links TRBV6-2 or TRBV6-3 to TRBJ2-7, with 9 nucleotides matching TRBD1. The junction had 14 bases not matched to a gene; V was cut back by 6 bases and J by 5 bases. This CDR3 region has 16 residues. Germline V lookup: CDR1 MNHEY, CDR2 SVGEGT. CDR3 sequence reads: CASSPTITGGDHEQYV. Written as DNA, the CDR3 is TGTGCCAGCAGCCCCACTATCACAGGGGGCGACCACGAGCAGTACGTC.

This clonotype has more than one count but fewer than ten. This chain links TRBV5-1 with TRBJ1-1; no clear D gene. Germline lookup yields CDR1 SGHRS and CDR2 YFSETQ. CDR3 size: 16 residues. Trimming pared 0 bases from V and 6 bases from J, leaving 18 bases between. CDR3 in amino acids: CASSLGEGLPGSEAFF. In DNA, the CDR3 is TGCGCCAGCAGCTTGGGCGAAGGACTACCTGGCTCTGAAGCTTTCTTT.

The CDR3 DNA reads TGTGCCAGCAAGTTGACCAACACAGATACGCAGTATTTT. It encodes CASKLTNTDTQYF. The genes are TRBV11-1 and TRBJ2-3; D not resolved. The germline V and J ends were trimmed by 7 bases and 2 bases, with 10 bases remaining between them. Germline V gene data show CDR1 as SGHAT and CDR2 as FQDESV (reference sequence). CDR3 size: 13 residues.

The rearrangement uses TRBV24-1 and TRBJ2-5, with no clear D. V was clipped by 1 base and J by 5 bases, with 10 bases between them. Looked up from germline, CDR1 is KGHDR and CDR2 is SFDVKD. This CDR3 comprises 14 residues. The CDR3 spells CATSDFGPHETQYF. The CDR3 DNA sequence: TGTGCCACCAGTGATTTTGGACCCCACGAGACCCAGTACTTC.

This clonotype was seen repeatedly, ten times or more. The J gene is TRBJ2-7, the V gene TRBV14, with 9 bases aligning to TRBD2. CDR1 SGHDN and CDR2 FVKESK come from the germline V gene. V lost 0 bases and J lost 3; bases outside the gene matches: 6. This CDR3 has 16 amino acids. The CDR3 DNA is TGTGCCAGCAGCCAAGAGAAGCGGGGGGAACGCTACGAGCAGTACGTC. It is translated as CASSQEKRGERYEQYV.

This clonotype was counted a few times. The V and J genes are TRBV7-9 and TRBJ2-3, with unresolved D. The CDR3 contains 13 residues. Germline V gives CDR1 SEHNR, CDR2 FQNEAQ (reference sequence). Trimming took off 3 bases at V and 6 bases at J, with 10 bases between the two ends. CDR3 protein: CASSFTGMDTQYF. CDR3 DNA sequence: TGTGCCAGCAGCTTCACTGGCATGGATACGCAGTATTTT.

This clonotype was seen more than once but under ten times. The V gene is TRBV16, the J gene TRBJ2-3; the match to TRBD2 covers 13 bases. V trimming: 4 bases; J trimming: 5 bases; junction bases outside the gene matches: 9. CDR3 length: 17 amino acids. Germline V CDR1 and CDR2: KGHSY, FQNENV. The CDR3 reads CASSPGTSGAFVDTQYF. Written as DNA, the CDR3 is TGTGCCAGCAGCCCCGGGACTAGCGGGGCGTTCGTAGATACGCAGTATTTT.

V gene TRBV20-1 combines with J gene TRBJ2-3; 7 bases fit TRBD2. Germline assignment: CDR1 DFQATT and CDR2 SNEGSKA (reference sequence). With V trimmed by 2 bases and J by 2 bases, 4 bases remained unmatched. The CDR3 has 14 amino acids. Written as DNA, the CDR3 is TGCAGTGCTAGACCTGGGGACTACACAGATACGCAGTATTTT. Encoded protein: CSARPGDYTDTQYF.

The CDR3 is CASSLAWDGSGANVLTF. The CDR3 DNA sequence: TGCGCCAGCAGCTTGGCCTGGGATGGGTCTGGGGCCAACGTCCTGACTTTC. The V and J genes are TRBV5-1 and TRBJ2-6; D is unclear. This CDR3 is built from 17 residues. Trimming cost V 0 bases and J 1 base, with 11 bases left between them. Germline values: CDR1 SGHRS, CDR2 YFSETQ.